This entry describes one T cell receptor beta chain. Its antigen remains unidentified. Per-nucleotide qualities are absent, and no much larger clonotype sits a single base away. In the paper's terms, the time point label means: pre-treatment sample, taken before nivolumab and TIL therapy. Adults with stage 4 NSCLC were enrolled in a dual-center phase I trial from late 2017 to early 2020. The samples were obtained from a phase I trial that was single-arm and open-label and tested tumor-infiltrating lymphocyte therapy combined with nivolumab in advanced non-small cell lung cancer. Mononuclear cells from blood collected in EDTA tubes were isolated on a Ficoll gradient and snap-frozen as pellets, and DNA was then extracted using a Qiagen mini-prep kit. This sample is part of a study of TIL therapy for anti-PD-1-resistant metastatic lung cancer (dated by TCRdb to the early 2020s). Regarding the complete study: Tumors were harvested before any PD-1/PD-L1 blockade; patients then received nivolumab, and those progressing received lymphodepletion, expanded TIL infusion and IL-2. Enrolled patients had a median age of almost 55 years (range 38-75) and a median tumor PD-L1 proportion score of approximately 6%. The cohort was composed predominantly of lung adenocarcinoma, with a handful of EGFR-mutant and two ALK-rearranged tumors included, and half of patients were identified as current or former smokers. A median non-synonymous tumor mutation burden of approximately 1.5 mutations per megabase was determined across the cohort by whole-exome sequencing. Clonotypes were tracked across tumor, expanded TIL product and serial blood samples by T cell receptor beta sequencing of tumor and peripheral blood. The paper as a whole reports these results and caveats: Because the cohort was highly selected, with more treatment-naive, never-smoker and oncogene-addicted patients than is typical, generalizability is limited. The study protocol defined all tumor marker inferences as exploratory. Clonotypes from the infused TIL partially replaced the baseline peripheral repertoire and then declined over months, and persistence showed no apparent association with response.

TCR beta CDR3 regions were amplified from genomic DNA with the immunoSEQ v3 hsTCRB kit using bias-controlled multiplex PCR. An Illumina NextSeq 500 was used to sequence the TCR libraries, reaching 2 million or so read pairs at survey level or roughly 4.5-6.5 million at deep level. The study's own analysis went as follows. The immunoSEQ Analyzer software assigned V, D and J genes, filtered out non-productive sequences, and reported clonality. Repertoires were compared using productive Simpson clonality and Morisita overlap index of productive TRB rearrangements between infused TIL and blood. Absolute clonotype counts in blood were estimated by multiplying the lymphocyte count by the CD3+ fraction and by the productive frequency of the clone. The table was pulled from immuneACCESS by TCRdb, which kept in-frame rearrangements only. Such tables lose some clones; where checked, under half of the loss comes from unresolved V genes, and the rest has no known cause. D and trimming come from the DNA, and the V and J calls and clone size come from that table. The sample contains about 50,000 clones, 80% to 90% of them found a single time. The top ten hold 5% of the sample.

This sample comprised blood, obtained at baseline. The receptor comes from a person between 30 and 80 years old with non-small cell lung cancer.

The DNA sequence follows: TGCAGCGTTGGGGCGGGGGCCGCGGAGACCCAGTACTTC. Its protein reads: CSVGAGAAETQYF. The rearranged chain carries TRBV29-1 and TRBJ2-5; perhaps TRBD2 is the D gene, with 7 bases matching. The CDR3 runs 13 residues from the cysteine to the phenylalanine. Here the CDR3 DNA is all that survives: 39 bases in frame from base 1. The germline V gene supplies CDR1 SQVTM and CDR2 ANQGSEA. Deletion took 4 bases off V and 5 bases off J, with a span of 14 bases between the germline ends.